Below are 32 T cell receptor beta chains sequenced from a single sample in a study of T cells in Graves' hyperthyroidism and ophthalmopathy. TCR beta CDR3 region amplification was performed from RNA transcripts. TCR CDR3 underwent first-round RT-PCR with the HTBI primer set. TCRdb fed the multiplex PCR reads into MiXCR, producing one record per CDR3 protein. The sample yields 350,000 or so distinct CDR3 sequences, about a sixth seen once. Sequencing was done on a sample of blood. Receptor source: a woman in her 30s with Graves' hyperthyroidism that later progressed to Graves' ophthalmopathy.

This clonotype was counted at least ten times. V and J are TRBV18 and TRBJ2-4; D may be TRBD1 or TRBD2 (5 bases each). This CDR3 is 13 amino acids long. Trimming stripped 3 bases from V and 7 bases from J, with 10 bases between. Germline V lookup: CDR1 KGHSH, CDR2 LQKENI. Here the CDR3 DNA reads TGTGCCAGCTCACCGGGGGACCCCAACATTCAGTACTTC. This gives the protein CASSPGDPNIQYF.

V usage is TRBV10-3 and J usage is TRBJ1-2, with 8 bases that match TRBD1. J was trimmed by 8 bases and V by 3 bases; bases with no gene match: 8. The germline V gene has CDR1 ENHRY and CDR2 SYGVKD. The CDR3 is 14 amino acids. This CDR3 reads CAISEGQGARGYTF. The CDR3 DNA is TGTGCCATCAGTGAAGGGCAGGGGGCGCGGGGCTACACCTTC.

The chain links TRBV7-9 to TRBJ2-7, with D perhaps matching TRBD2 (5 bases). Germline CDR1 SEHNR, CDR2 FQNEAQ (reference sequence). The CDR3 is made up of 14 amino acids. Trimming cost V 1 base and J 0 bases, with 7 bases left between them. The CDR3 is CASSLDGISYEQYF. The DNA for the CDR3 is TGTGCCAGCAGCTTAGACGGGATCTCCTACGAGCAGTACTTC.

V and J are TRBV5-1 and TRBJ2-7; 7 positions match TRBD1. Trimming took 4 bases from V and 6 from J; bases not matched to a gene: 4. Germline V gene sequence: CDR1 SGHRS, CDR2 YFSETQ. The CDR3 is 12 residues long. The CDR3 loop reads CASSPTGLEQYF. As DNA, the CDR3 is TGCGCCAGCAGCCCGACAGGGCTCGAGCAGTACTTC.

This clonotype appeared a single time. Since a much larger clone is just one base distant, this may be a read error. V gene TRBV5-1 combines with J gene TRBJ2-3, with TRBD1 matching 8 bases. Germline V gene data show CDR1 as SGHRS and CDR2 as YFSETQ. This CDR3 spans 16 amino acids. The J segment lost 2 bases and the V segment lost 1 base, leaving 6 bases of the junction unmatched. The CDR3: CASSLYGTGLTDTQYF. The CDR3 DNA is TGCGCCAGCAGCTTGTACGGGACAGGACTCACAGATACGCAGTATTTT.

The chain carries TRBV7-8 and TRBJ1-4; 10 nucleotides agree with TRBD1. The V gene's germline CDR1 is SGHVS and CDR2 FQNEAQ. The CDR3 is 16 residues long. Losses at the gene ends were 7 bases for V and 2 bases for J; bases not matched to a gene: 7. CDR3: CASKKTGGLTNEKLFF. CDR3 nucleotide sequence: TGTGCCAGCAAAAAGACAGGGGGCTTGACTAATGAAAAACTGTTTTTT.

This clonotype was counted ten times or more. The rearrangement links TRBV27 to TRBJ1-2; a possible D gene is TRBD1 (6 bases). The length of the CDR3 is 13 residues. V lost 6 bases and J lost 8, with 16 bases in between. From germline, CDR1 is MNHEY and CDR2 SMNVEV (reference sequence). The CDR3 spells CASSQFPRGGYTF. CDR3 coding DNA: TGTGCCAGCAGCCAATTCCCCAGGGGAGGCTACACCTTC.

This chain links TRBV19 with TRBJ1-1, with 7 bases aligning to TRBD1. CDR1 is LNHDA, CDR2 SQIVND, per germline (reference sequence). This CDR3 comprises 17 residues. V lost 1 base, J lost 0 bases, and 8 bases stayed unmatched. The CDR3 bases are TGTGCCAGTAGTATAGGTTTTCACAGGGGATTGAACACTGAAGCTTTCTTT. As protein: CASSIGFHRGLNTEAFF.

The CDR3 spells CASSVDSPRGTQYF. DNA of the CDR3: TGTGCCAGCAGCGTAGATTCCCCTCGGGGGACCCAGTACTTC. The chain joins TRBV9 to TRBJ2-5, with D possibly TRBD2 on 5 matching bases. V dropped 0 bases and J dropped 7 bases, with 13 bases sitting between them. The germline gives CDR1 SGDLS, CDR2 YYNGEE. This CDR3 spans 14 amino acids.

This clonotype was counted many times. The chain recombines TRBV3-1 with TRBJ1-1; D ambiguous. V was pared by 1 base and J by 4 bases, with 7 bases between. This CDR3 is 13 amino acids long. Germline V CDR1 and CDR2: LGHDT, YNNKEL (reference sequence). The CDR3 DNA is TGTGCCAGCAGCCAAGCCGACACCACTGAAGCTTTCTTT. This encodes CASSQADTTEAFF.

This clonotype was detected many times. The chain carries TRBV28 and TRBJ2-6; D unresolved. This CDR3 region has 18 residues. Germline V CDR1 and CDR2: MDHEN, SYDVKM. Trimming shortened V by 7 bases and J by 0 bases, and 19 bases separated the two germline ends. CDR3: CASMDPTSPISGANVLTF. For the CDR3, the DNA is TGTGCCAGCATGGACCCTACCTCACCGATCTCTGGGGCCAACGTCCTGACTTTC.

The table lists this clonotype with many counts. CDR3 protein: CASSYPGLGVTTEAFF. CDR3 DNA: TGTGCCAGCAGTTACCCGGGGTTAGGGGTAACCACTGAAGCTTTCTTT. The genes are TRBV6-6 and TRBJ1-1; tentatively, D is TRBD1 (5 bases). Per germline, CDR1 MNHNY and CDR2 SVGAGI (reference sequence). The V end was cut by 2 bases, the J end by 4 bases, with 17 bases between. The CDR3 has 16 amino acids.

The sample holds many counts of this clonotype. The CDR3 is CASSSGLAGYQETQYF. CDR3 sequence (DNA): TGTGCCAGCAGCTCCGGACTAGCGGGGTACCAAGAGACCCAGTACTTC. The genes are TRBV5-8 and TRBJ2-5; 12 bases are a match to TRBD2. V gave up 3 bases and J gave up 0 bases; unmatched junction bases: 3. Per the germline V gene, CDR1 is SGHTS and CDR2 is YDEGEE. The CDR3 loop spans 16 amino acids.

This clonotype was picked up many times. This rearrangement joins TRBV29-1 to TRBJ2-7, with unresolved D. Per germline, CDR1 SQVTM and CDR2 ANQGSEA. The V end lost 1 base, the J end lost 4 bases, and 11 bases lay between the germline ends. The CDR3 covers 13 residues. CDR3 sequence (DNA): TGCAGCGTTGAAGGCCCCCCCACTTACGAGCAGTACTTC. Protein: CSVEGPPTYEQYF.

This clonotype was observed a handful of times. The CDR3 sequence is CASSQLHLGVGSYTF. The CDR3 bases are TGCGCCAGCAGCCAGCTACATCTAGGCGTGGGGAGCTACACCTTC. V and J are TRBV4-1 and TRBJ1-2; D gene unclear. CDR1 is MGHRA, CDR2 YSYEKL, per germline. V lost 3 bases and J lost 9, with 20 bases in between. The CDR3 loop spans 15 amino acids.

This clonotype was counted between two and nine times. The chain uses TRBV11-2 and TRBJ2-1; 10 bases line up with TRBD2. In germline, CDR1 is SGHAT, CDR2 FQNNGV. The CDR3 loop spans 17 amino acids. The V gene end was trimmed by 1 base and the J gene end by 4 bases; junction bases not matched to a gene: 7. CDR3: CASSLAVAGGLYNEQFF. The CDR3 DNA sequence: TGTGCCAGCAGCTTAGCGGTAGCGGGGGGCCTGTACAATGAGCAGTTCTTC.

This clonotype was counted many times. The rearrangement joins TRBV7-9 to TRBJ2-3; TRBD2 matches 8 bases. The CDR3 spans 17 residues. Germline values: CDR1 SEHNR, CDR2 FQNEAQ (reference sequence). V lost 5 bases and J lost 2; bases outside the gene matches: 12. CDR3 coding DNA: TGTGCCAGCAGCCGGCTCTTGCGGGGGGCTACCACAGATACGCAGTATTTT. Its translation is CASSRLLRGATTDTQYF.

This clonotype showed up many times. The V gene is TRBV27, the J gene TRBJ1-5; D is perhaps TRBD1 (5 bases). Looked up from germline, CDR1 is MNHEY and CDR2 is SMNVEV (reference sequence). The V and J ends lost 5 bases and 5 bases respectively, with 13 bases between them. CDR3 length: 14 amino acids. The CDR3 DNA sequence: TGTGCCAGCAGTCCGGGACTGAGCGATCAGCCCCAGCATTTT. Translated, it gives CASSPGLSDQPQHF.

This clonotype was observed a handful of times. The genes are TRBV30 and TRBJ1-1; D is perhaps TRBD1 (5 bases). Germline lookup yields CDR1 GTSNPN and CDR2 SVGIG (reference sequence). The CDR3 consists of 15 residues. Trimming stripped 0 bases from V and 5 bases from J, with 16 bases between. The CDR3 DNA sequence: TGTGCCTGGAGTGTACTAGCGGGGGGTGGAACTGAAGCTTTCTTT. Protein product: CAWSVLAGGGTEAFF. The whole variable domain, filled in from reference TRBV30 and TRBJ1-1, reads SQTIHQWPATLVQPVGSPLSLECTVEGTSNPNLYWYRQAAGRGLQLLFYSVGIGQISSEVPQNLSASRPQDRQFILSSKKLLLSDSGFYLCAWSVLAGGGTEAFFGQGTRLTVV.

This clonotype was found many times. The chain carries TRBV20-1 and TRBJ2-1, with TRBD2 matching over 8 bases. The junction had 9 bases not matched to a gene; V was cut back by 3 bases and J by 2 bases. Germline V lookup: CDR1 DFQATT, CDR2 SNEGSKA (reference sequence). The CDR3 is 16 amino acids. For the CDR3, the DNA is TGCAGTGCTAGCTTTCCGGGGGGGCAACCCTACAATGAGCAGTTCTTC. It yields the protein CSASFPGGQPYNEQFF.

The sample holds many counts of this clonotype. The genes are TRBV10-3 and TRBJ1-1; D is undetermined. CDR1 is ENHRY and CDR2 is SYGVKD in the germline V gene. The CDR3 runs 12 residues. With 6 bases removed from V and 4 bases from J, the gap between germline ends came to 9 bases. The CDR3 sequence: CAIRKLGTEAFF. The CDR3 DNA follows: TGTGCCATCAGGAAACTAGGCACTGAAGCTTTCTTT.

This clonotype has a count of ten or more. V gene TRBV5-1 combines with J gene TRBJ2-7; D is undetermined. The CDR3 is 12 residues long. CDR1 is SGHRS and CDR2 is YFSETQ in the germline V gene. The V end was cut by 1 base, the J end by 3 bases, with 5 bases between. The CDR3: CASSLLGYEQYF. The DNA of the CDR3 is TGCGCCAGCAGCTTGTTGGGCTACGAGCAGTACTTC.

J is TRBJ1-3 and V is TRBV12-3 or TRBV12-4; tentatively, D is TRBD1 (6 bases). The V and J ends lost 4 bases and 2 bases respectively, with 9 bases between them. The CDR3 is made up of 14 amino acids. The CDR3 DNA sequence: TGTGCCAGCAGTTCACAGGGAACTGGAAACACCATATATTTT. It is translated as CASSSQGTGNTIYF.

This clonotype was recorded at least ten times. The chain employs TRBV20-1 and TRBJ2-4, with D uncertain. This CDR3 spans 14 amino acids. Germline CDR1 DFQATT, CDR2 SNEGSKA (reference sequence). V lost 2 bases and J 0 bases, leaving 8 bases between the germline ends. CDR3 sequence: CSARTNVAKNIQYF. CDR3 coding DNA: TGCAGTGCTAGAACGAACGTAGCCAAAAACATTCAGTACTTC.

This clonotype was recorded a few times. One end of the junction is discordant with germline, which a read error may explain. This chain connects TRBV7-7 to TRBJ2-1; 8 bases agree with TRBD2. This CDR3 region has 13 residues. Germline assignment: CDR1 SSHAT and CDR2 FNYEAQ (reference sequence). The CDR3 sequence is CASSLGTSGVQFF. CDR3 DNA sequence: TGTGCTAGCAGCTTAGGCACTAGCGGTGTGCAGTTCTTC. The whole variable domain, remainder taken from reference TRBV7-7 and TRBJ2-1, is GAGVSQSPRYKVTKRGQDVTLRCDPISSHATLYWYQQALGQGPEFLTYFNYEAQPDKSGLPSDRFSAERPEGSISTLTIQRTEQRDSAMYRCASSLGTSGVQFFGPGTRLTVL.

This clonotype was counted many times. The chain has TRBV18 and TRBJ2-5; D is unresolved. CDR1 KGHSH and CDR2 LQKENI come from the germline V gene. V was trimmed by 3 bases and J by 1 base, leaving 3 bases between them. The CDR3 spans 12 residues. CDR3 amino acids: CASSPLQETQYF. DNA of the CDR3: TGTGCCAGCTCACCTCTCCAAGAGACCCAGTACTTC.

This clonotype was counted ten times or more. This rearrangement joins TRBV12-3 or TRBV12-4 to TRBJ2-5; TRBD2 agrees at 12 bases. The CDR3 is made up of 15 amino acids. After removal of 7 bases from V and 1 base from J, the junction contained 4 bases not matched to a gene. The CDR3 region is CASNQLAGGQETQYF. The CDR3 DNA follows: TGTGCCAGCAACCAACTAGCGGGAGGCCAAGAGACCCAGTACTTC.

The sample holds many counts of this clonotype. The rearrangement joins TRBV30 to TRBJ2-3; the D gene could be TRBD1 or TRBD2 (6 bases each). CDR3 size: 14 residues. CDR1 and CDR2 (germline): GTSNPN, SVGIG (reference sequence). V lost 2 bases to trimming and J lost 0 bases, with 9 bases between them. CDR3 protein: CAWSPGASTDTQYF. CDR3 sequence (DNA): TGTGCCTGGAGTCCGGGGGCGAGCACAGATACGCAGTATTTT.

The V gene is TRBV19, the J gene TRBJ1-4; 8 bases are shared with TRBD1. This CDR3 contains 16 residues. Trimming cost V 6 bases and J 6 bases; bases outside gene matches: 12. The V gene's germline CDR1 is LNHDA and CDR2 SQIVND (reference sequence). The CDR3 is CASRSGPGGGHEKLFF. CDR3 nucleotide sequence: TGTGCCAGTAGATCCGGGCCAGGGGGCGGACATGAAAAACTGTTTTTT.

Many counts were recorded for this clonotype. The rearrangement uses TRBV12-3 or TRBV12-4 and TRBJ2-7; 7 nucleotides line up with TRBD2. V dropped 6 bases and J dropped 0; count of bases not matched to a gene: 20. The CDR3 has 19 residues. CDR3 amino acids: CASSSIPLGASGDSYEQYF. CDR3 sequence (DNA): TGTGCCAGCAGCTCAATTCCCCTTGGGGCCAGCGGGGACTCCTACGAGCAGTACTTC.

This clonotype has a count of ten or more. The chain combines TRBV30 with TRBJ1-3; D might be TRBD1 (5 bases). The V end was cut by 2 bases, the J end by 9 bases, with 11 bases between. Germline V CDR1 and CDR2: GTSNPN, SVGIG (reference sequence). The CDR3 runs to 12 residues. CDR3 in DNA: TGTGCCTGGAGTAGCAGGGCGGCCACCATATATTTT. Its protein product is CAWSSRAATIYF.

In nucleotides, the CDR3 is TGTGCCAGCAGGACCACAGGGTTTTCGAATCAGCCCCAGCATTTT. Translating it yields CASRTTGFSNQPQHF. V usage is TRBV6-1 and J usage is TRBJ1-5, with D maybe TRBD1 (6 bases). Trimming pared 6 bases from V and 4 bases from J, leaving 16 bases between. The CDR3 has 15 amino acids. Germline CDR1 MNHNS, CDR2 SASEGT.